This T cell receptor (beta chain) was captured in a study of blood T cell repertoires in COVID-19. Whole-study context: COVID-19 samples, acute and convalescent, were from the United States, Italy and Spain.

V lost 4 bases to trimming and J lost 8 bases; unmatched junction nucleotides: 14. Germline CDR1 and CDR2: LGHDT and YNNKEL (reference sequence). The CDR3 runs to 16 residues. Sequenced by immunoSEQ multiplex PCR; TCRdb stores in-frame clones only, minus some. In the table there are some 490,000 clones, more than 85% of which are singletons. The chain combines TRBV3-1 (or the pseudogene TRBV3-2) with TRBJ2-1; TRBD1 aligns across 7 bases. Sequenced sample: PBMCs or T cells enriched from blood (not recorded which). The sequence derives from an older woman who had recovered from COVID-19. This chain's CDR3 is CASSRSTGVSVDEQFF. The CDR3 coding sequence is TGTGCCAGCAGCCGGTCAACAGGGGTTTCGGTGGATGAGCAGTTCTTC.